The 16 T cell receptor beta chains below all came from one sample that was sequenced in a study of cytomegalovirus exposure and HLA in healthy donors. Both 60 Vbeta primers and 13 Jbeta primers went into the PCR. TCRdb keeps only in-frame clones here, not all; method: immunoSEQ multiplex PCR. This table has about 170,000 clones, approximately 59% appearing once. Sequences were obtained from PBMCs. The receptor source for this set is a man between 40 and 49 years old in good health and CMV-seronegative.

CDR3 loop: CASSQVPSGGYINIQYF. The CDR3 DNA follows: TGTGCCAGCAGCCAAGTACCTAGCGGTGGCTATATAAACATTCAGTACTTC. The V call is TRBV4-2, the J call TRBJ2-4; 7 bases map to TRBD2. The V gene end was trimmed by 1 base and the J gene end by 6 bases; junction bases not matched to a gene: 12. Looked up from germline, CDR1 is LGHNA and CDR2 is YNFKEQ. The CDR3 loop spans 17 amino acids.

This clone occurred once. This chain uses TRBV9 with TRBJ2-3, with a tentative D call TRBD2 (5 bases). The CDR3 consists of 13 residues. Germline lookup yields CDR1 SGDLS and CDR2 YYNGEE. Trimming left V 0 bases short and J 9 bases short, with 11 bases between. CDR3 coding DNA: TGTGCCAGCAGCGTAGGGAGGTCGGAGACGCAGTATTTT. Its translation is CASSVGRSETQYF.

The V and J genes are TRBV7-9 and TRBJ2-3, with D tentatively TRBD2 (5 bases). With 5 bases removed from V and 8 bases from J, the gap between germline ends came to 11 bases. Germline lookup yields CDR1 SEHNR and CDR2 FQNEAQ (reference sequence). The CDR3 contains 12 residues. CDR3 bases: TGTGCCAGCAGCCCCACGGCGGGTACGCAGTATTTT. Translation: CASSPTAGTQYF.

CDR3 DNA: TGTGCCAGCAGCTCCGGGACTCGGGAGAACGAGCAGTACTTC. Translated: CASSSGTRENEQYF. J is TRBJ2-7 and V is TRBV5-4; tentatively, D is TRBD2 (6 bases). Germline CDR1 is SGHNT and CDR2 is YYREEE (reference sequence). The V gene lost 3 bases and the J gene lost 5 bases, with 15 bases spanning the gap. The CDR3 extends over 14 amino acids.

The genes are TRBV6-1 and TRBJ1-1; D is unclear. Trimming took off 0 bases at V and 4 bases at J, with 15 bases between the two ends. CDR1 and CDR2 from the germline V gene are MNHNS and SASEGT. The CDR3 runs 16 residues. This CDR3 reads CASSEARGGRRTEAFF. The CDR3 coding sequence is TGTGCCAGCAGTGAAGCGAGAGGAGGGAGGCGCACTGAAGCTTTCTTT.

The rearrangement uses TRBV7-9 and TRBJ2-3; TRBD2 matches at 8 bases. The CDR3 is made up of 18 amino acids. After removal of 3 bases from V and 0 bases from J, the junction contained 11 bases not matched to a gene. Germline V gene lookup returns CDR1 SEHNR and CDR2 FQNEAQ (reference sequence). CDR3 DNA sequence: TGTGCCAGCAGCTTCCCGAAAGGGGCGGGGGGTAGCACAGATACGCAGTATTTT. Its translation: CASSFPKGAGGSTDTQYF.

The genes are TRBV2 and TRBJ2-1, with D possibly being TRBD2 (5 bases). The CDR3 consists of 17 residues. Trimming removed 5 bases at V and 0 bases at J, with 17 bases between. Germline CDR1 SNHLY, CDR2 FYNNEI. The CDR3 coding sequence is TGTGCCAGCAGTCTACTGCTGAATAGCGCCTCCTACAATGAGCAGTTCTTC. Its protein is CASSLLLNSASYNEQFF.

This clone appeared once. The gene calls are TRBV5-1 and TRBJ2-3; 13 nucleotides align to TRBD2. Germline trimming cut 5 bases from V and 8 bases from J; bases unmatched to any gene: 14. Looked up from germline, CDR1 is SGHRS and CDR2 is YFSETQ. The CDR3 sequence is 17 residues long. The CDR3 sequence: CASRSGTSGELLTTQYF. The CDR3 DNA is TGCGCCAGCAGGTCTGGGACTAGCGGGGAACTCCTAACTACGCAGTATTTT.

The V and J genes are TRBV11-2 and TRBJ2-6, with 7 bases aligning to TRBD2. The CDR3 spans 18 residues. The J segment lost 0 bases and the V segment lost 5 bases, leaving 10 bases of the junction unmatched. The germline CDR1 and CDR2 sequences are SGHAT and FQNNGV. This CDR3 reads CASSVRLALLSGANVLTF. CDR3 DNA: TGTGCCAGCAGCGTAAGACTAGCCCTACTCTCTGGGGCCAACGTCCTGACTTTC.

V and J are TRBV6-1 and TRBJ2-1, with TRBD1 matching over 9 bases. The germline gives CDR1 MNHNS, CDR2 SASEGT. The CDR3 extends over 13 amino acids. V gave up 6 bases and J gave up 6 bases; unmatched junction bases: 3. The CDR3 region has the DNA TGTGCCAGCAGAGGGACAGGGACCAATGAGCAGTTCTTC. This encodes CASRGTGTNEQFF.

The chain joins TRBV5-1 to TRBJ1-1; 9 bases match TRBD1. The V segment lost 2 bases and the J segment 4 bases; nucleotides outside the gene matches: 6. CDR1 is SGHRS, CDR2 YFSETQ, per germline. This CDR3 has 15 amino acids. CDR3 sequence (DNA): TGCGCCAGCAGCTTACAGGGGGCCTTGGGCACTGAAGCTTTCTTT. It translates to CASSLQGALGTEAFF.

For the CDR3, the DNA is TGTGCCAGCAGGCCTCGGGGGGCTGGCACAGATACGCAGTATTTT. It encodes CASRPRGAGTDTQYF. The V call is TRBV5-4, the J call TRBJ2-3; TRBD2 might be the D (7 bases). V was trimmed by 5 bases and J by 1 base, leaving 14 bases between them. This CDR3 is 15 amino acids long. Germline CDR1 is SGHNT and CDR2 is YYREEE (reference sequence). Based on the CDR3 plus reference TRBV5-4 and TRBJ2-3, the full variable domain is ETGVTQSPTHLIKTRGQQVTLRCSSQSGHNTVSWYQQALGQGPQFIFQYYREEENGRGNFPPRFSGLQFPNYSSELNVNALELDDSALYLCASRPRGAGTDTQYFGPGTRLTVL.

V usage is TRBV5-6 and J usage is TRBJ2-5; a weak D match, TRBD1 (7 bases). Gene TRBJ2-7 matches the end of the DNA better, so the J call may be wrong. CDR1 SGHDT and CDR2 YYEEEE come from the germline V gene. The CDR3 has 14 residues. The CDR3 is CASRRRAGGYEQYF. The DNA of the CDR3 is TGTGCCAGCAGAAGGAGGGCAGGGGGCTACGAGCAGTACTTC.

The J gene is TRBJ2-3, the V gene TRBV30; 8 nucleotides agree with TRBD1. Trimming took 1 base from V and 11 from J; bases not matched to a gene: 5. CDR3 length: 12 amino acids. Germline loops: CDR1 GTSNPN, CDR2 SVGIG (reference sequence). CDR3 nucleotide sequence: TGTGCCTGGAGTGCAGGGGGCTGGGGGCAGTATTTT. It is translated as CAWSAGGWGQYF.

The rearrangement joins TRBV6-1 to TRBJ2-2; TRBD2 agrees at 11 bases. Per the germline V gene, CDR1 is MNHNS and CDR2 is SASEGT. The CDR3 totals 15 residues. V dropped 3 bases and J dropped 5; count of bases not matched to a gene: 2. The CDR3 here is CASSDSGRATGELFF. The CDR3 coding sequence is TGTGCCAGCAGTGATAGCGGGAGGGCAACCGGGGAGCTGTTTTTT.

V and J are TRBV7-2 and TRBJ2-5; TRBD2 aligns across 10 bases. The CDR3 runs to 17 residues. V shed 1 base, J shed 5 bases, and the junction held 10 bases outside the gene matches. The germline V gene has CDR1 SGHTA and CDR2 FQGNSA. The CDR3, as DNA: TGTGCCAGCAGCTTAGGCGGCCAGCGGGGGGGAGGGGAGACCCAGTACTTC. This codes for CASSLGGQRGGGETQYF.